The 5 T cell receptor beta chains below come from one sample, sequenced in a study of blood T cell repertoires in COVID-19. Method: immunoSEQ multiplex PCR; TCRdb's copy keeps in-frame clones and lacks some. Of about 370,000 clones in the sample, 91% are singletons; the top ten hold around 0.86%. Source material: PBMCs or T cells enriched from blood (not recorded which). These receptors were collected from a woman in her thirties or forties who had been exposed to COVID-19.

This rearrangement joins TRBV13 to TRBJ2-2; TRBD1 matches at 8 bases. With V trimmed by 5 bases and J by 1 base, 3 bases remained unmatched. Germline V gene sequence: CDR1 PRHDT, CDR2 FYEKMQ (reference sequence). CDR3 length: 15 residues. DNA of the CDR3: TGTGCCAGCAGCGGCACAGGGGGGAACACCGGGGAGCTGTTTTTT. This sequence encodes CASSGTGGNTGELFF.

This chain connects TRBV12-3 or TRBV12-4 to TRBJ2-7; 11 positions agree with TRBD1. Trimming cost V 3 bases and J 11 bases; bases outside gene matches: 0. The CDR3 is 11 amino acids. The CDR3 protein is CASSLGQGEYF. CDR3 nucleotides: TGTGCCAGCAGTTTGGGACAGGGGGAGTACTTC.

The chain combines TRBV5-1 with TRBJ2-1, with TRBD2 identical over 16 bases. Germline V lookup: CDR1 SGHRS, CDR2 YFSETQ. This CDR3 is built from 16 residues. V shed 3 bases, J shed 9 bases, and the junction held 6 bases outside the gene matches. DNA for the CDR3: TGCGCCAGCAGCTCCGGGACTAGCGGGAGGGCCGGTGAGCAGTTCTTC. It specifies CASSSGTSGRAGEQFF.

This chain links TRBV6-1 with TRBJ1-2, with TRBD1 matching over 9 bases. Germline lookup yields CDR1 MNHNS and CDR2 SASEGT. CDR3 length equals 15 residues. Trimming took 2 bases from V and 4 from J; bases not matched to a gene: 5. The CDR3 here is CASSELGTGLYGYTF. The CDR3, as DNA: TGTGCCAGCAGTGAACTAGGGACAGGGCTCTATGGCTACACCTTC.

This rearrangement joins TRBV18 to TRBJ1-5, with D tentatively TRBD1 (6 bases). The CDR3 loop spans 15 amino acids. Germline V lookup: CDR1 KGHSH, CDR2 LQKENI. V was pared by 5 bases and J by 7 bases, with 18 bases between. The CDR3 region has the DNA TGTGCCAGCTCAATCTCGACCTCAGGGGCCCAGCCCCAGCATTTT. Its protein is CASSISTSGAQPQHF.